These 22 T cell receptor beta chains were all obtained from the same sample, sequenced in a study of blood T cell repertoires in COVID-19. Generated by immunoSEQ multiplex PCR, the TCRdb table keeps only in-frame clones and is missing some. This table has 150,000 to 200,000 clones, more than 65% appearing once. Sequences were obtained from PBMCs or T cells enriched from blood (not recorded which). The receptors come from a man aged 45-65 years who had recovered from COVID-19.

In DNA, the CDR3 is TGCGCCAGCAGGTTTTCACTATCGAACACTGAAGCTTTCTTT. Protein product: CASRFSLSNTEAFF. The gene calls are TRBV5-1 and TRBJ1-1; D gene unclear. Germline CDR1 SGHRS, CDR2 YFSETQ. The CDR3 is 14 residues long. V lost 5 bases to trimming and J lost 1 base, with 12 bases between them.

The rearrangement uses TRBV30 and TRBJ1-2; D unresolved. This CDR3 region has 11 residues. Germline values: CDR1 GTSNPN, CDR2 SVGIG (reference sequence). V lost 4 bases and J 2 bases, leaving 5 bases between the germline ends. The chain's CDR3 is CAWMGNYGYTF. The DNA of the CDR3 is TGTGCCTGGATGGGCAACTATGGCTACACCTTC.

The CDR3 is CASGYISQGITDTQYF. Written as DNA, the CDR3 is TGTGCCAGCGGGTATATCTCTCAGGGAATCACAGATACGCAGTATTTT. The gene calls are TRBV6-4 and TRBJ2-3, with D maybe TRBD1 (5 bases). This CDR3 region has 16 residues. The germline V and J ends were trimmed by 8 bases and 2 bases, with 20 bases remaining between them. Germline CDR1 reads MRHNA; CDR2 reads SNTAGT.

The V call is TRBV6-5, the J call TRBJ1-2, with D hard to call. CDR1 and CDR2 (germline): MNHEY, SVGAGI. There are 14 residues in the CDR3. Trimming shortened V by 6 bases and J by 13 bases, and 24 bases separated the two germline ends. CDR3 protein: CASRLDWSEDSFTF. CDR3 bases: TGTGCCAGCAGACTTGACTGGTCCGAAGATTCTTTCACCTTC.

The chain is built from TRBV29-1 and TRBJ2-5; a weak D match, TRBD2 (6 bases). Per germline, CDR1 SQVTM and CDR2 ANQGSEA. Trimming took off 4 bases at V and 2 bases at J, with 14 bases between the two ends. The CDR3 extends over 14 amino acids. CDR3 region: CSVVPRDSQETQYF. The CDR3 DNA reads TGCAGCGTTGTGCCCAGGGACTCGCAAGAGACCCAGTACTTC.

The CDR3 protein is CASRPVQAGGNEQYF. CDR3 bases: TGCGCCAGCAGACCTGTACAGGCAGGGGGCAACGAGCAGTACTTC. The chain employs TRBV5-1 and TRBJ2-7; 8 nucleotides agree with TRBD1. J gave up 5 bases and V 5 bases, and 12 bases lay outside the gene matches. Germline V gene sequence: CDR1 SGHRS, CDR2 YFSETQ. CDR3 size: 15 residues.

The chain links TRBV10-3 to TRBJ2-3; no clear D gene. From germline, CDR1 is ENHRY and CDR2 SYGVKD. This CDR3 has 14 amino acids. V shed 9 bases and J shed 0 bases, with 13 bases lying between them. CDR3 region: CAMRRGASTDTQYF. CDR3 DNA: TGTGCCATGAGAAGAGGAGCTAGCACAGATACGCAGTATTTT.

The chain uses TRBV28 and TRBJ1-1; D gene ambiguous. The CDR3 consists of 13 residues. Germline V gene sequence: CDR1 MDHEN, CDR2 SYDVKM. Trimming took 8 bases from V and 0 from J, leaving 10 bases between them. The CDR3 reads CASGLQVNTEAFF. The CDR3 nucleotides are TGTGCCAGCGGCCTTCAGGTGAACACTGAAGCTTTCTTT.

The rearrangement uses TRBV11-1 and TRBJ1-1; 7 bases line up with TRBD1. The CDR3 is 15 amino acids. Germline assignment: CDR1 SGHAT and CDR2 FQDESV (reference sequence). Trimming took 2 bases from V and 2 from J; bases not matched to a gene: 5. In nucleotides, the CDR3 is TGTGCCAGCAGCTTATACGGGACAGCAAACACTGAAGCTTTCTTT. Translated, it gives CASSLYGTANTEAFF.

The V call is TRBV7-2, the J call TRBJ2-1, with TRBD1 identical over 9 bases. Germline CDR1 reads SGHTA; CDR2 reads FQGNSA. The CDR3 totals 16 residues. The ends lost 1 base at V and 6 bases at J; junction bases unmatched: 7. The CDR3 spells CASSLGPPTGGNEQFF. CDR3 bases: TGTGCCAGCAGCTTAGGTCCCCCGACAGGGGGCAATGAGCAGTTCTTC.

V gene TRBV5-4 combines with J gene TRBJ1-4; possibly TRBD1 for D (5 bases). The CDR3 runs 13 residues. Per germline, CDR1 SGHNT and CDR2 YYREEE (reference sequence). V dropped 2 bases and J dropped 7 bases, with 9 bases sitting between them. The CDR3 is CASSFRDSEKLFF. The CDR3 DNA reads as TGTGCCAGCAGCTTCCGGGACTCTGAAAAACTGTTTTTT.

The chain uses TRBV2 and TRBJ2-2, with 10 nucleotides matching TRBD2. The CDR3 has 16 amino acids. The V and J ends lost 1 base and 4 bases, in that order; junction bases with no gene match: 3. Germline loops: CDR1 SNHLY, CDR2 FYNNEI. CDR3 loop: CASSEDLAGVTGELFF. CDR3 nucleotide sequence: TGTGCCAGCAGTGAAGATCTAGCGGGAGTCACCGGGGAGCTGTTTTTT.

The chain has TRBV24-1 and TRBJ2-5, with 8 nucleotides matching TRBD2. With V trimmed by 4 bases and J by 0 bases, 6 bases remained unmatched. CDR3 length: 16 residues. The germline gives CDR1 KGHDR, CDR2 SFDVKD. Here the CDR3 reads CATSEASGQYQETQYF. CDR3 DNA sequence: TGTGCCACCAGTGAGGCTAGCGGGCAGTACCAAGAGACCCAGTACTTC.

This clone was detected a few times. The rearrangement uses TRBV7-3 and TRBJ2-2, with TRBD1 as a possible D gene (6 bases). This CDR3 has 15 amino acids. CDR1 is SGHTA and CDR2 is FQGTGA in the germline V gene. The V and J ends lost 6 bases and 0 bases respectively, with 11 bases between them. CDR3 sequence (DNA): TGTGCCAGCAGAAAGGACAGTTCGAACACCGGGGAGCTGTTTTTT. Translation gives CASRKDSSNTGELFF. Using reference TRBV7-3 and TRBJ2-2 for the parts outside the CDR3, the full variable domain is GAGVSQTPSNKVTEKGKYVELRCDPISGHTALYWYRQSLGQGPEFLIYFQGTGAADDSGLPNDRFFAVRPEGSVSTLKIQRTERGDSAVYLCASRKDSSNTGELFFGEGSRLTVL.

J is TRBJ2-1 and V is TRBV4-1; possibly TRBD1 for D (6 bases). There are 14 residues in the CDR3. V was cut by 0 bases and J by 6 bases, with 9 bases left in between. The V gene's germline CDR1 is MGHRA and CDR2 YSYEKL. The CDR3 here is CASSQEGARNEQFF. CDR3 coding DNA: TGCGCCAGCAGCCAAGAGGGGGCGCGCAATGAGCAGTTCTTC.

This clone was seen just once. This chain links TRBV6-1 with TRBJ1-2, with 9 bases identical to TRBD1. The trim removed 0 bases at V and 7 bases at J, leaving 3 bases unmatched. Germline CDR1 and CDR2: MNHNS and SASEGT. The CDR3 totals 14 residues. The DNA of the CDR3 is TGTGCCAGCAGTGAAGCGACAGGGGGGGGTGGCTACACCTTC. This encodes CASSEATGGGGYTF.

V gene TRBV12-3 or TRBV12-4 combines with J gene TRBJ1-5, with TRBD1 matching over 7 bases. The CDR3 spans 13 residues. Losses at the gene ends were 6 bases for V and 5 bases for J; bases not matched to a gene: 4. The CDR3 sequence: CASRPGTDQPQHF. CDR3 sequence (DNA): TGTGCCAGCAGGCCTGGGACAGATCAGCCCCAGCATTTT.

The chain carries TRBV28 and TRBJ1-5; unclear D gene. The V gene's germline CDR1 is MDHEN and CDR2 SYDVKM. CDR3 length: 12 residues. Trimming took 5 bases from V and 3 from J, leaving 5 bases between them. The DNA for the CDR3 is TGTGCCAGCAGTGTAGTCAATCAGCCCCAGCATTTT. Translated: CASSVVNQPQHF.

V and J are TRBV18 and TRBJ2-3, with TRBD2 as a possible D gene (5 bases). V was cut by 4 bases and J by 0 bases, with 8 bases left in between. This CDR3 is 14 amino acids long. Germline V lookup: CDR1 KGHSH, CDR2 LQKENI. This CDR3 is CASSQSGSTDTQYF. CDR3 bases: TGTGCCAGCTCACAAAGCGGAAGCACAGATACGCAGTATTTT.

This clone occurred a few times. V usage is TRBV7-9 and J usage is TRBJ2-3; possibly TRBD2 for D (5 bases). Germline assignment: CDR1 SEHNR and CDR2 FQNEAQ (reference sequence). The V end lost 5 bases, the J end lost 1 base, and 13 bases lay between the germline ends. The CDR3 sequence is 15 residues long. The CDR3 here is CASSTSGDGTDTQYF. The CDR3, as DNA: TGTGCCAGCAGCACCAGCGGAGACGGCACAGATACGCAGTATTTT.

The gene calls are TRBV5-1 and TRBJ1-4; 7 bases match TRBD1. Germline V gene lookup returns CDR1 SGHRS and CDR2 YFSETQ. V trimming: 0 bases; J trimming: 3 bases; junction bases outside the gene matches: 11. The CDR3 has 18 residues. The CDR3 sequence is CASSLDLTGSEANEKLFF. The DNA of the CDR3 is TGCGCCAGCAGCTTGGACCTGACAGGGTCGGAGGCTAATGAAAAACTGTTTTTT.

J is TRBJ1-1 and V is TRBV6-1, with a tentative D call TRBD1 (5 bases). Looked up from germline, CDR1 is MNHNS and CDR2 is SASEGT. This CDR3 comprises 13 residues. Trimming pared 2 bases from V and 10 bases from J, leaving 14 bases between. CDR3 residues: CASSEWVGQGAFF. CDR3 DNA sequence: TGTGCCAGCAGTGAATGGGTCGGCCAGGGAGCTTTCTTT.